The 8 T cell receptor beta chains below all came from one sample that was sequenced in a study of radiotherapy plus CTLA-4 blockade in lung cancer. Some clones are missing from TCRdb's copy, which holds only in-frame ones; the method was immunoSEQ multiplex PCR. The table shows some 80,000 clones, with around 76% occurring only once. Sequenced material: peripheral blood, taken from a patient treated with radiotherapy plus ipilimumab. These receptors originate from a human donor with non-small cell lung cancer whose response to radiotherapy plus ipilimumab could not be evaluated. Some clones in this sample may be carry-over from other donors' samples.

The chain has TRBV6-1 and TRBJ1-2; 9 bases agree with TRBD1. CDR3 length: 15 residues. The germline V gene has CDR1 MNHNS and CDR2 SASEGT. The ends lost 3 bases at V and 4 bases at J; junction bases unmatched: 6. The CDR3 loop reads CASSDLTGGFYGYTF. The CDR3 nucleotides read TGTGCCAGCAGTGACCTGACAGGGGGGTTCTATGGCTACACCTTC.

The V and J genes are TRBV5-1 and TRBJ2-7; TRBD1 matches at 10 bases. Germline CDR1 SGHRS, CDR2 YFSETQ. With V trimmed by 3 bases and J by 4 bases, 4 bases remained unmatched. The CDR3 has 14 residues. The chain's CDR3 is CASSSTGGTYEQYF. The CDR3 DNA reads TGCGCCAGCAGCTCGACAGGGGGCACGTACGAGCAGTACTTC.

CDR3 nucleotides: TGTGCCAGCAGTCTTAATAATCAGCCCCAGCATTTT. Its translation is CASSLNNQPQHF. The V gene is TRBV6-1, the J gene TRBJ1-5; unclear D gene. With 5 bases removed from V and 4 bases from J, the gap between germline ends came to 6 bases. The V gene's germline CDR1 is MNHNS and CDR2 SASEGT. CDR3 length: 12 residues.

The rearrangement uses TRBV28 and TRBJ1-6, with TRBD1 as a possible D gene (5 bases). This CDR3 spans 14 amino acids. Trimming shortened V by 4 bases and J by 9 bases, and 13 bases separated the two germline ends. CDR1 and CDR2 (germline): MDHEN, SYDVKM. The CDR3 loop reads CASSWAGLRSPLHF. The CDR3 nucleotides are TGTGCCAGCAGTTGGGCAGGGCTTCGTTCACCCCTCCACTTT.

The V gene is TRBV28, the J gene TRBJ1-5; TRBD1 matches at 7 bases. Per germline, CDR1 MDHEN and CDR2 SYDVKM. V dropped 6 bases and J dropped 6; count of bases not matched to a gene: 8. This CDR3 comprises 14 residues. CDR3: CASRGTAGGQPQHF. CDR3 nucleotide sequence: TGTGCCAGCAGGGGGACAGCCGGCGGTCAGCCCCAGCATTTT. Full variable domain (missing parts from reference TRBV28 and TRBJ1-5): DVKVTQSSRYLVKRTGEKVFLECVQDMDHENMFWYRQDPGLGLRLIYFSYDVKMKEKGDIPEGYSVSREKKERFSLILESASTNQTSMYLCASRGTAGGQPQHFGDGTRLSIL.

The genes are TRBV5-6 and TRBJ2-2, with D possibly being TRBD2 (6 bases). Trimming pared 4 bases from V and 4 bases from J, leaving 11 bases between. This CDR3 region has 14 residues. Germline V gene lookup returns CDR1 SGHDT and CDR2 YYEEEE. The CDR3 is CASSEGLPTGELFF. DNA for the CDR3: TGTGCCAGCAGCGAGGGACTTCCCACCGGGGAGCTGTTTTTT.

V is TRBV4-3 and J is TRBJ1-4; D unresolved. V was pared by 0 bases and J by 2 bases, with 13 bases between. CDR3 length: 17 amino acids. Looked up from germline, CDR1 is LGHNA and CDR2 is YSLEER. This chain's CDR3 is CASSQESPPGTNEKLFF. CDR3 bases: TGCGCCAGCAGCCAAGAAAGCCCCCCGGGGACTAATGAAAAACTGTTTTTT.

A single count supports this clone. The genes are TRBV4-2 and TRBJ2-1, with TRBD2 matching 16 bases. From germline, CDR1 is LGHNA and CDR2 YNFKEQ. CDR3 length: 20 residues. V dropped 4 bases and J dropped 0; count of bases not matched to a gene: 9. For the CDR3, the DNA is TGTGCCAGCAGCCGGGAAGGGGGACTAGCGGGGGGGATCTCCTACAATGAGCAGTTCTTC. This gives the protein CASSREGGLAGGISYNEQFF.